The source of this T cell receptor (beta chain) is a study of follicular helper T cells after annual influenza vaccination. The time point is: 2015-2016 season, pre-vaccination. Each time point used about 35 to 110 mL of blood. With V trimmed by 2 bases and J by 4 bases, 9 bases remained unmatched. Germline values: CDR1 MNHEY, CDR2 SVGAGI. The CDR3 consists of 16 residues. The protocol was immunoSEQ multiplex PCR, while the TCRdb copy is restricted to in-frame clones and leaves out a portion. The sample lists thousands of clones; roughly four fifths were seen once. The sample consisted of CXCR5- memory CD4+ T cells sorted from blood, taken on the day of influenza vaccination. The receptor was derived from an adult who received the influenza vaccine. The chain couples TRBV6-5 to TRBJ2-3, with 7 bases identical to TRBD1. CDR3 sequence: CASSYGTGVGADTQYF. In DNA, the CDR3 is TGTGCCAGCAGTTACGGTACAGGGGTCGGGGCAGATACGCAGTATTTT.